A single sample gave rise to the 24 T cell receptor beta chains below, sequenced in a study of beta chain features in type 1 diabetes. These receptors' targets are unknown. The authors reverse transcribed all of the isolated RNA, so sequencing captured expressed TCRB transcripts. The repertoire was sequenced with immunoSEQ multiplex PCR; TCRdb's copy has only in-frame clones and lacks some. The data contain 500,000 to 850,000 clones, over 12% of them singletons. Overall study results and limits: Shortening of TCRB CDR3s, moderate but significant, appeared in all four CD4+ subsets of Type 1 diabetes patients.

The sequenced material came from naive CD4+ T cells from blood. These receptors originate from a man in his late teens or twenties with type 1 diabetes.

The V and J genes are TRBV7-9 and TRBJ1-1; TRBD1 matches 12 bases. Unmatched junction bases numbered 8, after V lost 6 bases and J lost 0 bases. This CDR3 contains 17 residues. Germline-derived CDR1 and CDR2 are SEHNR and FQNEAQ (reference sequence). The CDR3 spells CASSFPGQGALNTEAFF. The DNA for the CDR3 is TGTGCCAGCAGTTTTCCGGGACAGGGGGCTTTGAACACTGAAGCTTTCTTT.

This clone was seen more than once but under ten times. The rearrangement links TRBV5-6 to TRBJ1-2; 8 bases match TRBD1. With 0 bases clipped from V and 4 bases from J, the junction kept 2 bases outside the gene matches. Germline V gene sequence: CDR1 SGHDT, CDR2 YYEEEE. The CDR3 length is 14 residues. CDR3 sequence reads: CASSLDRGAYGYTF. The CDR3 nucleotides read TGTGCCAGCAGCTTGGACAGGGGGGCCTATGGCTACACCTTC.

The rearrangement joins TRBV4-1 to TRBJ2-3; 7 bases are shared with TRBD2. Germline V gives CDR1 MGHRA, CDR2 YSYEKL. Trimming cost V 3 bases and J 0 bases; bases outside gene matches: 3. The CDR3 is 15 residues long. The CDR3 sequence is CASSQDGGSTDTQYF. The CDR3 region has the DNA TGCGCCAGCAGCCAGGACGGGGGGAGCACAGATACGCAGTATTTT.

The V and J genes are TRBV6-5 and TRBJ2-3, with D possibly being TRBD1 (8 bases). CDR1 is MNHEY and CDR2 is SVGAGI in the germline V gene. The V end was cut by 6 bases, the J end by 4 bases, with 14 bases between. This CDR3 is built from 14 residues. The CDR3 loop reads CASSLQGGADTQYF. CDR3 nucleotides: TGTGCCAGCAGCCTACAGGGGGGGGCAGATACGCAGTATTTT.

The chain combines TRBV5-8 with TRBJ2-3; no firm D call. Looked up from germline, CDR1 is SGHTS and CDR2 is YDEGEE. This CDR3 is 9 amino acids long. Trimming removed 1 base at V and 9 bases at J, with 0 bases between. CDR3 bases: TGTGCCAGCAGCTTGACGCAGTATTTT. Its translation is CASSLTQYF.

The rearrangement joins TRBV7-2 to TRBJ2-5; 7 positions agree with TRBD1. The CDR3 is 17 amino acids. Germline V CDR1 and CDR2: SGHTA, FQGNSA. V was clipped by 0 bases and J by 5 bases; unmatched bases: 12. The CDR3, as DNA: TGTGCCAGCAGCTTAGCTCTCAACGGACAGGTCGGGGAGACCCAGTACTTC. It translates to CASSLALNGQVGETQYF.

The CDR3, as DNA: TGTGCCAGCAGTGCATTGGTAGAGACCCAGTACTTC. Amino acids: CASSALVETQYF. The V and J genes are TRBV6-6 and TRBJ2-5; no clear D. Germline-derived CDR1 and CDR2 are MNHNY and SVGAGI (reference sequence). This CDR3 spans 12 amino acids. Deletions cut 5 bases from V and 4 bases from J, with 8 bases between.

This clone was counted only a few times. This chain links TRBV27 with TRBJ2-7; TRBD2 agrees at 7 bases. The length of the CDR3 is 13 residues. V lost 0 bases to trimming and J lost 4 bases; unmatched junction nucleotides: 0. Germline-derived CDR1 and CDR2 are MNHEY and SMNVEV (reference sequence). CDR3 DNA: TGTGCCAGCAGTTTATCCGGGGGGTACGAGCAGTACTTC. Translated: CASSLSGGYEQYF.

Of note for this clone: Other DNA variants within this sample encode the same CDR3. The chain combines TRBV9 with TRBJ2-7, with 11 bases identical to TRBD2. The CDR3 has 15 residues. V lost 1 base, J lost 2 bases, and 2 bases stayed unmatched. The germline V gene has CDR1 SGDLS and CDR2 YYNGEE. Written as DNA, the CDR3 is TGTGCCAGCAGCGTACTAGCGGGAGGCACCTACGAGCAGTACTTC. This encodes CASSVLAGGTYEQYF.

This clone was recorded a few times. This rearrangement joins TRBV7-9 to TRBJ2-2; tentatively, D is TRBD2 (7 bases). Trimming shortened V by 3 bases and J by 7 bases, and 12 bases separated the two germline ends. The CDR3 totals 14 residues. Germline CDR1 reads SEHNR; CDR2 reads FQNEAQ (reference sequence). CDR3 nucleotides: TGTGCCAGCAGCTTCGGGGGGCAGATCGGGGAGCTGTTTTTT. Translation: CASSFGGQIGELFF.

The chain employs TRBV25-1 and TRBJ1-2; maybe TRBD1 (5 bases). This CDR3 spans 13 amino acids. The V end lost 8 bases, the J end lost 5 bases, and 15 bases lay between the germline ends. The germline CDR1 and CDR2 sequences are MGHDK and SYGVNS. The CDR3 loop reads CASGTGTPYGYTF. The CDR3 bases are TGTGCCAGCGGGACCGGGACCCCTTATGGCTACACCTTC.

The chain links TRBV14 to TRBJ2-3; D remains unclear. The CDR3 totals 12 residues. Germline CDR1 and CDR2: SGHDN and FVKESK. V lost 4 bases, J lost 4 bases, and 6 bases lay in between. In DNA, the CDR3 is TGTGCCAGCAGCCCCCAGGCAGATACGCAGTATTTT. It is translated as CASSPQADTQYF. The whole variable domain, filled in from reference TRBV14 and TRBJ2-3, reads EAGVTQFPSHSVIEKGQTVTLRCDPISGHDNLYWYRRVMGKEIKFLLHFVKESKQDESGMPNNRFLAERTGGTYSTLKVQPAELEDSGVYFCASSPQADTQYFGPGTRLTVL.

V gene TRBV18 combines with J gene TRBJ2-3, with D uncertain. V was cut by 2 bases and J by 0 bases, with 12 bases left in between. The CDR3 is made up of 16 amino acids. Germline lookup yields CDR1 KGHSH and CDR2 LQKENI. The DNA of the CDR3 is TGTGCCAGCTCACCAGCTGACGGAACCAGCACAGATACGCAGTATTTT. Translation: CASSPADGTSTDTQYF.

The V and J genes are TRBV2 and TRBJ2-3; 14 bases agree with TRBD2. CDR1 is SNHLY and CDR2 is FYNNEI in the germline V gene. The CDR3 is 15 amino acids. The J segment lost 10 bases and the V segment lost 6 bases, leaving 9 bases of the junction unmatched. The CDR3 nucleotides read TGTGCCAGCAGGCCGACTAGCGGGAGGGCCATAGCGCAGTATTTT. Translated: CASRPTSGRAIAQYF.

This clone was seen a few times. The chain is built from TRBV6-6 and TRBJ2-1; 8 bases align to TRBD2. The junction had 6 bases not matched to a gene; V was cut back by 4 bases and J by 4 bases. This CDR3 comprises 15 residues. Germline V gene data show CDR1 as MNHNY and CDR2 as SVGAGI (reference sequence). In DNA form, the CDR3 reads TGTGCCAGCAGTTCCGCGGGAGGAGGATACAATGAGCAGTTCTTC. It encodes CASSSAGGGYNEQFF.

This clone was recorded a few times. The V call is TRBV29-1, the J call TRBJ1-1; D uncertain. Germline V CDR1 and CDR2: SQVTM, ANQGSEA. The V gene lost 3 bases and the J gene lost 1 base, with 9 bases spanning the gap. This CDR3 region has 13 residues. CDR3 amino acids: CSVDRQQNTEAFF. The CDR3 bases are TGCAGCGTTGACAGGCAGCAGAACACTGAAGCTTTCTTT. The whole variable domain, filled in from reference TRBV29-1 and TRBJ1-1, reads SAVISQKPSRDICQRGTSLTIQCQVDSQVTMMFWYRQQPGQSLTLIATANQGSEATYESGFVIDKFPISRPNLTFSTLTVSNMSPEDSSIYLCSVDRQQNTEAFFGQGTRLTVV.

This clone was seen a handful of times. This chain links TRBV11-1 with TRBJ1-1; a possible D gene is TRBD1 (6 bases). The germline gives CDR1 SGHAT, CDR2 FQDESV (reference sequence). The V end was cut by 4 bases, the J end by 4 bases, with 13 bases between. The length of the CDR3 is 14 residues. The CDR3 nucleotides are TGTGCCAGCAGCTACAGGGAGGAGAGCACTGAAGCTTTCTTT. It codes for CASSYREESTEAFF.

In its sample, this clone was seen a few times. This rearrangement joins TRBV6-5 to TRBJ1-2; D call uncertain. The V end lost 6 bases, the J end lost 4 bases, and 12 bases lay between the germline ends. This CDR3 is 13 amino acids long. Per germline, CDR1 MNHEY and CDR2 SVGAGI. The CDR3 bases are TGTGCCAGCAGCCACCGGATGGCCTATGGCTACACCTTC. Its protein is CASSHRMAYGYTF.

This clone was found a few times. The J gene is TRBJ2-7, the V gene TRBV4-3; 10 bases are shared with TRBD2. The CDR3 contains 18 residues. From germline, CDR1 is LGHNA and CDR2 YSLEER. Unmatched junction bases numbered 10, after V lost 0 bases and J lost 2 bases. The CDR3 DNA reads as TGCGCCAGCAGCCAAGATCCCCCTAGCGGGGGAATCACCTACGAGCAGTACTTC. The encoded protein is CASSQDPPSGGITYEQYF.

The chain is built from TRBV15 and TRBJ2-3; D gene unclear. The CDR3 extends over 15 amino acids. CDR1 and CDR2 (germline): LNHNV, YYDKDF (reference sequence). The V and J ends lost 0 bases and 0 bases respectively, with 7 bases between them. The CDR3 loop reads CATSRDPGSTDTQYF. In DNA form, the CDR3 reads TGTGCCACCAGCAGAGATCCGGGTAGCACAGATACGCAGTATTTT.

CDR3 bases: TGTGCCTGGAGACCGGGACAGGGGGCGTACGAGCAGTACTTC. Amino acid sequence: CAWRPGQGAYEQYF. The chain has TRBV30 and TRBJ2-7, with 12 bases lining up with TRBD1. This CDR3 is 14 amino acids long. V shed 3 bases and J 4 bases; nucleotides not matched to a gene: 4. Per germline, CDR1 GTSNPN and CDR2 SVGIG (reference sequence).

This clone was seen more than once but under ten times. One junction end does not reproduce the germline sequence, and a read error may be involved. The V and J genes are TRBV28 and TRBJ2-5, with 12 positions matching TRBD1. The germline V gene has CDR1 MDHEN and CDR2 SYDVKM. The CDR3 extends over 12 amino acids. The chain's CDR3 is CASSSRDRGPHF. The DNA of the CDR3 is TGTGCCAGCAGTTCGCGGGACAGGGGGCCCCACTTC.

The CDR3 coding sequence is TGCGCCAGCAGCCAAGTTCCAGGAGGGGGTTCACCCCTCCACTTT. Translating it yields CASSQVPGGGSPLHF. The chain joins TRBV4-1 to TRBJ1-6, with a possible D match to TRBD1 (6 bases). The CDR3 sequence is 15 residues long. Germline CDR1 is MGHRA and CDR2 is YSYEKL. Trimming took 1 base from V and 9 from J, leaving 13 bases between them.

J is TRBJ1-1 and V is TRBV7-2; D call uncertain. Trimming shortened V by 3 bases and J by 7 bases, and 12 bases separated the two germline ends. CDR1 is SGHTA, CDR2 FQGNSA, per germline. The CDR3 contains 13 residues. CDR3 coding DNA: TGTGCCAGCAGCTTGGGGTCACGAAATGAAGCTTTCTTT. Protein sequence: CASSLGSRNEAFF.